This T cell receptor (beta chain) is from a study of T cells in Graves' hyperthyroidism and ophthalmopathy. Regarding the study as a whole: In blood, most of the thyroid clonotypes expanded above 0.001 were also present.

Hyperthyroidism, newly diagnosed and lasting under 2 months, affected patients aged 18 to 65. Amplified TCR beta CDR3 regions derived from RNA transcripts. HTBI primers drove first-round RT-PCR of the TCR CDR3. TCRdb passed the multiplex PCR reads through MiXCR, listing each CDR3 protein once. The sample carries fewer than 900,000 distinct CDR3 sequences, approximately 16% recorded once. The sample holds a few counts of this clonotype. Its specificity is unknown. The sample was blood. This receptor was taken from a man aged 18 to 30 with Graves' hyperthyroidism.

The CDR3 nucleotides read TGTGCCAGCAGACACCCGGGACCTAACTATGGCTACACCTTC. Translated: CASRHPGPNYGYTF. The chain combines TRBV4-2 with TRBJ1-2, with a possible D match to TRBD1 (5 bases). Germline CDR1 is LGHNA and CDR2 is YNFKEQ. Deletions cut 6 bases from V and 0 bases from J, with 11 bases between. The length of the CDR3 is 14 residues.